Presented here are 19 T cell receptor beta chains from one specimen sequenced in a study of blood T cell repertoires in COVID-19. Sequencing used immunoSEQ multiplex PCR; TCRdb keeps in-frame clones, though not all of them. The sample has around 150,000 clones, approximately 84% seen once. Source material: peripheral blood. The receptors originated from a man in his 70s with acute or convalescent COVID-19.

The chain is built from TRBV9 and TRBJ1-2, with a tentative D call TRBD1 (5 bases). Germline assignment: CDR1 SGDLS and CDR2 YYNGEE. CDR3 size: 14 residues. Trimming took off 0 bases at V and 4 bases at J, with 10 bases between the two ends. CDR3 DNA: TGTGCCAGCAGCGTAGCGGGGGGGAGCTATGGCTACACCTTC. This gives the protein CASSVAGGSYGYTF.

The V gene is TRBV4-2, the J gene TRBJ2-5; 7 nucleotides align to TRBD1. V lost 4 bases and J lost 0; bases outside the gene matches: 5. This CDR3 contains 15 residues. Germline values: CDR1 LGHNA, CDR2 YNFKEQ. CDR3 sequence: CASSRTGQYQETQYF. The CDR3 DNA sequence: TGTGCCAGCAGCCGGACAGGACAGTACCAAGAGACCCAGTACTTC.

The chain is built from TRBV11-2 and TRBJ2-5; no definite D call. Germline lookup yields CDR1 SGHAT and CDR2 FQNNGV. The CDR3 has 14 residues. V was trimmed by 1 base and J by 0 bases, leaving 6 bases between them. CDR3 sequence: CASSLGAYQETQYF. For the CDR3, the DNA is TGTGCCAGCAGCTTAGGGGCATACCAAGAGACCCAGTACTTC.

The genes are TRBV10-3 and TRBJ1-6; 10 bases fit TRBD1. V was clipped by 0 bases and J by 4 bases; unmatched bases: 3. Germline V lookup: CDR1 ENHRY, CDR2 SYGVKD. The CDR3 sequence is 17 residues long. DNA of the CDR3: TGTGCCATCAGTGAGTCGGGGACAGGGGTTTATAATTCACCCCTCCACTTT. As protein: CAISESGTGVYNSPLHF.

This sequence joins TRBV3-1 (or the pseudogene TRBV3-2) and TRBJ2-7, with D maybe TRBD2 (5 bases). The CDR3 spans 13 residues. Germline V lookup: CDR1 LGHDT, CDR2 YNNKEL (reference sequence). Trimming removed 7 bases at V and 5 bases at J, with 15 bases between. The CDR3 region is CASKGVSFHEQYF. CDR3 in DNA: TGTGCCAGCAAGGGAGTATCATTCCACGAGCAGTACTTC.

This rearrangement joins TRBV5-5 to TRBJ1-2; 12 positions agree with TRBD1. V dropped 0 bases and J dropped 5; count of bases not matched to a gene: 8. In germline, CDR1 is SGHKS, CDR2 YYEKEE (reference sequence). The length of the CDR3 is 17 residues. The CDR3 bases are TGTGCCAGCAGCTTGGGGGGACAGGGGGCTAGTGTGTATGGCTACACCTTC. Its translation: CASSLGGQGASVYGYTF.

The chain couples TRBV2 to TRBJ2-3, with 8 bases matching TRBD1. Trimming cost V 7 bases and J 1 base; bases outside gene matches: 7. Germline assignment: CDR1 SNHLY and CDR2 FYNNEI. The CDR3 is 15 amino acids. In DNA, the CDR3 is TGTGCCAGCAAAGTCTTGGGACAGGGCACAGATACGCAGTATTTT. It translates to CASKVLGQGTDTQYF. Drawing the rest from reference TRBV2 and TRBJ2-3, the complete variable domain is EPEVTQTPSHQVTQMGQEVILRCVPISNHLYFYWYRQILGQKVEFLVSFYNNEISEKSEIFDDQFSVERPDGSNFTLKIRSTKLEDSAMYFCASKVLGQGTDTQYFGPGTRLTVL.

The chain joins TRBV19 to TRBJ2-3, with a possible D match to TRBD2 (5 bases). Germline loops: CDR1 LNHDA, CDR2 SQIVND (reference sequence). V lost 6 bases to trimming and J lost 2 bases, with 15 bases between them. CDR3 size: 15 residues. The CDR3 nucleotides read TGTGCCAGTAGGGAGGCCCAGCGCCCCACAGATACGCAGTATTTT. This translates into CASREAQRPTDTQYF.

This clone was seen once. The rearrangement links TRBV27 to TRBJ1-1, with D maybe TRBD1 (5 bases). Germline V gives CDR1 MNHEY, CDR2 SMNVEV (reference sequence). Trimming left V 4 bases short and J 4 bases short, with 13 bases between. This CDR3 spans 14 amino acids. The CDR3 is CASSWGREVTEAFF. DNA for the CDR3: TGTGCCAGCAGTTGGGGCAGGGAGGTCACTGAAGCTTTCTTT.

The chain couples TRBV3-1 (or the pseudogene TRBV3-2) to TRBJ2-1, with 8 bases lining up with TRBD2. V dropped 6 bases and J dropped 4; count of bases not matched to a gene: 11. The germline V gene encodes CDR1 LGHDT and CDR2 YNNKEL (reference sequence). The CDR3 is 16 residues long. The CDR3 spells CASRGISGGGYNEQFF. The CDR3, as DNA: TGTGCCAGCAGGGGTATAAGCGGGGGCGGGTACAATGAGCAGTTCTTC.

The chain couples TRBV6-5 to TRBJ2-1, with D perhaps TRBD1 (6 bases). The CDR3 loop spans 14 amino acids. The V end was cut by 6 bases, the J end by 6 bases, with 15 bases between. Germline V lookup: CDR1 MNHEY, CDR2 SVGAGI. CDR3 loop: CASSLQGTSNEQFF. The CDR3 region has the DNA TGTGCCAGCAGCCTCCAGGGGACCAGCAATGAGCAGTTCTTC.

V gene TRBV6-5 combines with J gene TRBJ1-5; D gene ambiguous. Germline-derived CDR1 and CDR2 are MNHEY and SVGAGI. V lost 2 bases and J lost 3, with 11 bases in between. CDR3 length equals 15 residues. CDR3: CASSYGGSTNQPQHF. In DNA form, the CDR3 reads TGTGCCAGCAGTTACGGAGGGAGTACCAATCAGCCCCAGCATTTT.

The rearrangement links TRBV6-1 to TRBJ2-7; possible D gene TRBD1, 6 bases. Deletions cut 0 bases from V and 4 bases from J, with 13 bases between. The germline gives CDR1 MNHNS, CDR2 SASEGT. This CDR3 is built from 15 residues. In DNA, the CDR3 is TGTGCCAGCAGTGAAGCGTGGGACACGACATACGAGCAGTACTTC. It encodes CASSEAWDTTYEQYF.

In regard to this clone: Other DNA sequences from this sample encode an identical CDR3 as well. The chain joins TRBV7-9 to TRBJ2-1; D possibly corresponds to TRBD2 (6 bases). Deletions cut 5 bases from V and 0 bases from J, with 11 bases between. CDR1 is SEHNR, CDR2 FQNEAQ, per germline (reference sequence). The CDR3 runs to 15 residues. The CDR3: CASSPRGSSYNEQFF. For the CDR3, the DNA is TGTGCCAGCAGCCCACGGGGGAGCTCCTACAATGAGCAGTTCTTC.

The V gene is TRBV28, the J gene TRBJ1-2; D is unclear. The CDR3 has 10 amino acids. Trimming removed 5 bases at V and 5 bases at J, with 3 bases between. The V gene's germline CDR1 is MDHEN and CDR2 SYDVKM. CDR3 region: CASSLYGYTF. The CDR3 DNA reads TGTGCCAGCAGTCTGTATGGCTACACCTTC.

This chain joins TRBV29-1 and TRBJ1-1, with a weak D call TRBD1 (5 bases). This CDR3 has 13 amino acids. Germline CDR1 reads SQVTM; CDR2 reads ANQGSEA. V lost 6 bases and J 1 base, leaving 12 bases between the germline ends. CDR3 in DNA: TGCAGCGTATTCAGGGTCCCGAACACTGAAGCTTTCTTT. Translation: CSVFRVPNTEAFF.

The chain has TRBV3-1 (or the pseudogene TRBV3-2) and TRBJ1-1; 8 bases match TRBD1. Germline CDR1 is LGHDT and CDR2 is YNNKEL (reference sequence). The CDR3 runs to 15 residues. Trimming at V came to 4 bases and at J to 6 bases, leaving 10 bases not matched to a gene. CDR3 DNA: TGTGCCAGCAGCCGAGCCGGGACAGGAGGCGCTGAAGCTTTCTTT. Translating it yields CASSRAGTGGAEAFF.

V gene TRBV3-1 (or the pseudogene TRBV3-2) combines with J gene TRBJ2-3; TRBD2 might be the D (5 bases). This CDR3 spans 17 amino acids. Germline CDR1 and CDR2: LGHDT and YNNKEL (reference sequence). The V end was cut by 1 base, the J end by 0 bases, with 14 bases between. CDR3 loop: CASSQVAGRISTDTQYF. CDR3 in DNA: TGTGCCAGCAGCCAAGTGGCGGGTAGGATTAGCACAGATACGCAGTATTTT.

V and J are TRBV18 and TRBJ2-1; D perhaps matches TRBD2 (7 bases). Trimming pared 3 bases from V and 2 bases from J, leaving 17 bases between. Germline CDR1 is KGHSH and CDR2 is LQKENI. This CDR3 has 17 residues. In DNA, the CDR3 is TGTGCCAGCTCACCGGCGGGGGCGCGGGGCACCTACAATGAGCAGTTCTTC. Translation gives CASSPAGARGTYNEQFF.